This entry lists 17 T cell receptor beta chains sequenced from one sample in a study of blood T cell repertoires in COVID-19. TCRdb keeps only in-frame clones here, not all; method: immunoSEQ multiplex PCR. The sample lists 250,000 or so clones, 84% seen once, with approximately 2.3% in the top ten. The sequencing input was peripheral blood. The receptors stem from a man aged 40-55 years who had recovered from COVID-19.

This chain uses TRBV6-5 with TRBJ2-1; 10 bases line up with TRBD2. This CDR3 contains 15 residues. The junction had 7 bases not matched to a gene; V was cut back by 6 bases and J by 5 bases. Germline CDR1 reads MNHEY; CDR2 reads SVGAGI. CDR3 coding DNA: TGTGCCAGCAGCAGCGGGACTAGCGTAAACAATGAGCAGTTCTTC. Translation gives CASSSGTSVNNEQFF.

This chain joins TRBV19 and TRBJ1-4, with 8 positions matching TRBD1. This CDR3 spans 13 amino acids. Germline values: CDR1 LNHDA, CDR2 SQIVND (reference sequence). V trimming: 9 bases; J trimming: 5 bases; junction bases outside the gene matches: 5. CDR3 nucleotide sequence: TGTGCCAGCAGGACAGGGTCGAATGAAAAACTGTTTTTT. Translated, it gives CASRTGSNEKLFF.

V gene TRBV27 combines with J gene TRBJ2-5; the match to TRBD2 covers 10 bases. J lost 5 bases, V lost 5 bases, and 8 bases had no gene match. Looked up from germline, CDR1 is MNHEY and CDR2 is SMNVEV (reference sequence). The CDR3 runs 15 residues. The DNA for the CDR3 is TGTGCCAGCAGTGTGGGACTAGCGAAGGGCGAGACCCAGTACTTC. Encoded protein: CASSVGLAKGETQYF.

The V and J genes are TRBV7-5 and TRBJ2-2; the table's D gene call, TRBD2, was not cross checked with the DNA. TRBV7-5 is shown as a pseudogene. The CDR3 has 19 amino acids. The CDR3 reads CARSLPRDCVPSNTGELFF. CDR3 nucleotides: TGTGCCAGAAGCTTACCGCGGGACTGTGTACCATCGAACACCGGGGAGCTGTTTTTT.

The V call is TRBV9, the J call TRBJ2-1, with TRBD2 identical over 10 bases. Germline V CDR1 and CDR2: SGDLS, YYNGEE. CDR3 length: 17 amino acids. The ends lost 3 bases at V and 7 bases at J; junction bases unmatched: 13. The CDR3 DNA sequence: TGTGCCAGCAGCGCTTTCTCCTCGGGACTAGCGAGAAATGAGCAGTTCTTC. Translated: CASSAFSSGLARNEQFF.

This chain uses TRBV3-1 (or the pseudogene TRBV3-2) with TRBJ2-2, with 8 bases lining up with TRBD2. Germline trimming cut 4 bases from V and 0 bases from J; bases unmatched to any gene: 13. This CDR3 is 19 amino acids long. CDR1 LGHDT and CDR2 YNNKEL come from the germline V gene (reference sequence). In nucleotides, the CDR3 is TGTGCCAGCAGCCCCCGCGGGGGGCTAGCGGGCGCGAACACCGGGGAGCTGTTTTTT. Amino acid sequence: CASSPRGGLAGANTGELFF.

The chain has TRBV4-3 and TRBJ1-1, with D tentatively TRBD1 (6 bases). V was shortened by 4 bases and J by 3 bases, with 15 bases between the two germline ends. The CDR3 consists of 15 residues. The germline V gene has CDR1 LGHNA and CDR2 YSLEER. CDR3 protein: CASSRDIQGDTEAFF. The CDR3 DNA reads as TGCGCCAGCAGCCGGGACATCCAAGGGGACACTGAAGCTTTCTTT.

The chain links TRBV7-2 to TRBJ2-4; 8 bases map to TRBD1. In germline, CDR1 is SGHTA, CDR2 FQGNSA. The CDR3 length is 16 residues. V was clipped by 5 bases and J by 6 bases; unmatched bases: 12. CDR3 amino acids: CASSQLGQVVGNIQYF. DNA of the CDR3: TGTGCCAGCAGCCAGTTGGGACAGGTGGTGGGAAACATTCAGTACTTC.

V gene TRBV6-5 combines with J gene TRBJ2-3; TRBD1 matches at 8 bases. CDR3 length: 14 amino acids. J was trimmed by 4 bases and V by 8 bases; bases with no gene match: 8. The V gene's germline CDR1 is MNHEY and CDR2 SVGAGI. CDR3 in amino acids: CASQRTGQADTQYF. In DNA form, the CDR3 reads TGTGCCAGCCAAAGGACAGGGCAGGCAGATACGCAGTATTTT.

CDR3: CASSEQQARGTEAFF. For the CDR3, the DNA is TGTGCCAGCAGTGAACAGCAGGCCAGGGGCACTGAAGCTTTCTTT. The J gene is TRBJ1-1, the V gene TRBV6-1, with D perhaps matching TRBD1 (6 bases). CDR1 MNHNS and CDR2 SASEGT come from the germline V gene. This CDR3 contains 15 residues. V lost 2 bases and J 4 bases, leaving 14 bases between the germline ends.

The chain employs TRBV7-9 and TRBJ2-1; 8 nucleotides agree with TRBD1. This CDR3 is built from 14 residues. V gave up 5 bases and J gave up 9 bases; unmatched junction bases: 9. Germline V lookup: CDR1 SEHNR, CDR2 FQNEAQ (reference sequence). CDR3 DNA: TGTGCCAGCAGCCCACCTTGGACAGGGATTGAGCAGTTCTTC. Residues: CASSPPWTGIEQFF. Drawing the rest from reference TRBV7-9 and TRBJ2-1, the complete variable domain is DTGVSQNPRHKITKRGQNVTFRCDPISEHNRLYWYRQTLGQGPEFLTYFQNEAQLEKSRLLSDRFSAERPKGSFSTLEIQRTEQGDSAMYLCASSPPWTGIEQFFGPGTRLTVL.

The chain joins TRBV5-1 to TRBJ2-3; 8 nucleotides match TRBD2. V trimming: 4 bases; J trimming: 2 bases; junction bases outside the gene matches: 12. CDR1 is SGHRS, CDR2 YFSETQ, per germline. The CDR3 length is 17 residues. The CDR3 region is CASSLSSTSGNTDTQYF. The CDR3 DNA reads TGCGCCAGCAGCCTCTCCTCTACTAGCGGAAACACAGATACGCAGTATTTT.

V gene TRBV5-4 combines with J gene TRBJ2-7; TRBD1 might be the D (5 bases). Germline CDR1 is SGHNT and CDR2 is YYREEE (reference sequence). Trimming shortened V by 0 bases and J by 4 bases, and 14 bases separated the two germline ends. This CDR3 has 15 amino acids. For the CDR3, the DNA is TGTGCCAGCAGCTTGGTAAACCAGGGATCATACGAGCAGTACTTC. Its protein is CASSLVNQGSYEQYF.

The chain uses TRBV11-3 and TRBJ2-1; 9 positions agree with TRBD2. The V and J ends lost 2 bases and 9 bases, in that order; junction bases with no gene match: 8. Germline V gene sequence: CDR1 SGHNT, CDR2 YENEEA. This CDR3 spans 15 amino acids. The CDR3 loop is CASSLPSGVFSEQFF. DNA of the CDR3: TGTGCCAGCAGCTTACCTAGCGGGGTTTTTAGTGAGCAGTTCTTC.

J is TRBJ1-2 and V is TRBV29-1, with D perhaps matching TRBD1 (5 bases). The CDR3 sequence is 11 residues long. V shed 0 bases and J shed 13 bases, with 12 bases lying between them. The germline CDR1 and CDR2 sequences are SQVTM and ANQGSEA. CDR3 region: CSVEEGALRTF. For the CDR3, the DNA is TGCAGCGTTGAAGAAGGGGCCTTGCGCACCTTC.

The rearrangement joins TRBV10-3 to TRBJ1-1, with 11 positions matching TRBD1. This CDR3 comprises 17 residues. J was trimmed by 0 bases and V by 4 bases; bases with no gene match: 7. The germline V gene encodes CDR1 ENHRY and CDR2 SYGVKD. In DNA form, the CDR3 reads TGTGCCATCAGTGTCCGGGACAGGGGGGTCATGAACACTGAAGCTTTCTTT. Amino acid sequence: CAISVRDRGVMNTEAFF.

The genes are TRBV30 and TRBJ2-6; D call uncertain. The length of the CDR3 is 14 residues. V was cut by 5 bases and J by 0 bases, with 8 bases left in between. CDR1 is GTSNPN, CDR2 SVGIG, per germline (reference sequence). CDR3 in DNA: TGTGCCTGGGAGCGACTCTCTGGGGCCAACGTCCTGACTTTC. The encoded protein is CAWERLSGANVLTF.